This is a list of T cell receptor beta chains from one sample in a study of shared clonotypes between healthy human individuals. The repertoire was sequenced with immunoSEQ multiplex PCR; TCRdb's copy has only in-frame clones and lacks some. The sample holds around 2,100,000 clones; about 95% are singletons and the top ten take roughly 1.2%. The sequenced sample was naive CD8+ T cells sorted from blood. Receptors were obtained from a young man in good health. The CDR3 runs from the conserved cysteine through the conserved F or W. The order of the fields is V gene, clone size, J gene, D gene, CDR3 protein, CDR3 DNA. The D gene is left open where the match is weak. Size values are once, few and many counts, or a class for expanded clones, and some rows have none.

TRBV28	.	TRBJ2-5	.	CASSLRQFEEETQYF	TGTGCCAGCAGTTTAAGACAGTTTGAGGAAGAGACCCAGTACTTC
TRBV27	.	TRBJ2-1	TRBD2	CASSLLAGGLNEQFF	TGTGCCAGCAGTTTACTAGCGGGAGGGCTGAATGAGCAGTTCTTC
TRBV13	.	TRBJ1-1	.	CASSSNLGGTEAFF	TGTGCCAGCAGCTCAAACTTGGGGGGAACTGAAGCTTTCTTT
TRBV19	.	TRBJ2-5	.	CASSPWPQYQETQYF	TGTGCCAGTAGTCCCTGGCCTCAGTACCAAGAGACCCAGTACTTC
TRBV5-1	.	TRBJ2-7	.	CASSELGNHEQYF	TGCGCCAGCAGCGAACTGGGGAACCACGAGCAGTACTTC
TRBV27	.	TRBJ2-5	.	CASRETGFGETQYF	TGTGCCAGCAGGGAAACAGGGTTTGGAGAGACCCAGTACTTC
TRBV27	.	TRBJ2-7	TRBD2	CASRPGLAGYEQYF	TGTGCCAGCAGACCGGGACTAGCGGGTTACGAGCAGTACTTC
TRBV2	once	TRBJ1-4	TRBD1	CASRPGQGSEKLFF	TGTGCCAGCAGGCCGGGACAGGGATCCGAAAAACTGTTTTTT
TRBV7-8	.	TRBJ2-5	TRBD1	CASSSTGGQETQYF	TGTGCCAGCAGCTCAACAGGGGGCCAAGAGACCCAGTACTTC
TRBV4-1	.	TRBJ2-5	TRBD1	CASSRQGRETQYF	TGCGCCAGCAGCCGACAGGGAAGAGAGACCCAGTACTTC
TRBV7-3	.	TRBJ2-3	TRBD2	CASSSVAGGPTDTQYF	TGTGCCAGCAGCTCAGTAGCGGGGGGGCCTACAGATACGCAGTATTTT
TRBV27	.	TRBJ2-7	.	CASSLLGKNEQYF	TGTGCCAGCAGTTTACTAGGAAAGAACGAGCAGTACTTC
TRBV6-1	.	TRBJ2-7	.	CASSEDRYEQYF	TGTGCCAGCAGTGAAGACCGATACGAGCAGTACTTC
TRBV11-2	.	TRBJ2-5	TRBD2	CASSFGFGLDKETQYF	TGTGCCAGCAGCTTCGGGTTTGGACTAGACAAGGAGACCCAGTACTTC
TRBV5-1	.	TRBJ2-7	TRBD1	CASSISGTGGYEQYF	TGCGCCAGCAGCATCTCCGGGACAGGTGGCTACGAGCAGTACTTC
TRBV2	.	TRBJ2-3	TRBD2	CASSLAGTDTQYF	TGTGCCAGCAGTCTAGCGGGCACAGATACGCAGTATTTT
TRBV28	.	TRBJ2-7	.	CASSTLGEGSYEQYF	TGTGCCAGCAGCACTCTGGGGGAAGGCTCCTACGAGCAGTACTTC
TRBV7-9	.	TRBJ2-7	TRBD2	CASSVTSGKAYEQYF	TGTGCCAGCAGCGTGACTAGCGGAAAGGCCTACGAGCAGTACTTC